The 10 T cell receptor beta chains below come from one sample, sequenced in a study of T-cell reconstitution after alpha-beta-depleted transplantation in children (dated by TCRdb to between 2015 and 2016). Libraries came from PCR. The listed sequencing device is Illumina HiSeq 2500. To normalize quantification of the TCRbeta repertoire, the TCR libraries were built with molecular barcoding that relied on unique molecular identifiers. TCRdb passed the public sequencing reads through fastp at Q25 and MiXCR, retaining productive beta sequences. Identical CDR3 proteins give one entry, which carries the most common genes and DNA. Within this sample are some 350,000 distinct CDR3 sequences, with 10% to 13% of them counted one time only. The top ten clones comprise less than 2.5% of the sample. This specimen was PBMCs from the stem cell graft donor, taken from the stem cell graft. These receptors came from a human donor who donated a stem cell graft to a child with acute lymphoblastic leukemia.

This clonotype was seen many times. CDR3 amino acids: CASSHNLEGARGYTF. CDR3 DNA sequence: TGTGCCAGCAGCCATAACTTGGAAGGGGCGAGAGGCTACACCTTC. The chain is built from TRBV3-1 and TRBJ1-2; D might be TRBD1 (5 bases). The CDR3 is made up of 15 amino acids. Per germline, CDR1 LGHDT and CDR2 YNNKEL (reference sequence). Trimming stripped 3 bases from V and 8 bases from J, with 19 bases between.

This clonotype was seen at least ten times. V usage is TRBV5-1 and J usage is TRBJ2-7, with D hard to call. The CDR3 runs 13 residues. Germline V gene lookup returns CDR1 SGHRS and CDR2 YFSETQ. V was trimmed by 0 bases and J by 3 bases, leaving 7 bases between them. The CDR3 region is CASSLGADYEQYF. The CDR3 DNA sequence: TGCGCCAGCAGCTTGGGCGCAGACTACGAGCAGTACTTC.

This clonotype was counted a few times. V gene TRBV27 combines with J gene TRBJ2-1, with unresolved D. The CDR3 runs 16 residues. Germline CDR1 reads MNHEY; CDR2 reads SMNVEV (reference sequence). Trimming removed 6 bases from V and 1 base from J, with 16 bases in between. CDR3 sequence reads: CASSPTDSWSYNEQFF. The CDR3 DNA sequence: TGTGCCAGCAGCCCCACCGACTCCTGGTCCTACAATGAGCAGTTCTTC.

The chain couples TRBV28 to TRBJ2-7; no clear D. The germline gives CDR1 MDHEN, CDR2 SYDVKM. With 7 bases removed from V and 4 bases from J, the gap between germline ends came to 14 bases. The CDR3 contains 13 residues. CDR3 sequence: CASTAWKWYEQYF. CDR3 bases: TGTGCCAGCACCGCCTGGAAGTGGTACGAGCAGTACTTC.

This clonotype was observed a handful of times. In DNA, the CDR3 is TGTGCCACCAGCGGCACAGGGAGACGGGAGACCCAGTACTTC. Translated: CATSGTGRRETQYF. V is TRBV15 and J is TRBJ2-5; tentatively, D is TRBD1 (6 bases). This CDR3 region has 14 residues. V dropped 5 bases and J dropped 5 bases, with 15 bases sitting between them. The germline gives CDR1 LNHNV, CDR2 YYDKDF (reference sequence).

This chain uses TRBV15 with TRBJ1-6, with 8 positions matching TRBD1. This CDR3 has 16 residues. V was clipped by 3 bases and J by 8 bases; unmatched bases: 9. Germline lookup yields CDR1 LNHNV and CDR2 YYDKDF (reference sequence). CDR3 sequence (DNA): TGTGCCACCAGCAGGGTCGGACAGGGAGGATATTCACCCCTCCACTTT. Encoded protein: CATSRVGQGGYSPLHF.

The V call is TRBV20-1, the J call TRBJ2-3; D gene uncertain. Trimming took 0 bases from V and 1 from J, leaving 11 bases between them. The germline V gene encodes CDR1 DFQATT and CDR2 SNEGSKA (reference sequence). The CDR3 is made up of 15 amino acids. CDR3 in DNA: TGCAGTGCTAGAGATAGGCGGACCGGCACAGATACGCAGTATTTT. This codes for CSARDRRTGTDTQYF.

This clonotype was counted between two and nine times. The V call is TRBV7-9, the J call TRBJ1-2, with D possibly being TRBD1 (5 bases). The germline V and J ends were trimmed by 1 base and 8 bases, with 14 bases remaining between them. The CDR3 has 14 residues. Germline CDR1 is SEHNR and CDR2 is FQNEAQ (reference sequence). Here the CDR3 reads CASSLGARDGGYTF. The CDR3 DNA follows: TGTGCCAGCAGCTTAGGGGCCAGGGATGGGGGCTACACCTTC.

This chain connects TRBV7-9 to TRBJ2-2; D unresolved. CDR3 length: 11 residues. Looked up from germline, CDR1 is SEHNR and CDR2 is FQNEAQ (reference sequence). Trimming cost V 1 base and J 9 bases, with 3 bases left between them. The CDR3 sequence is CASSLDWELFF. CDR3 DNA sequence: TGTGCCAGCAGCTTAGATTGGGAGCTGTTTTTT.

About this clonotype: At one boundary the junction diverges from the germline segment, which might be a read error. V usage is TRBV5-5 and J usage is TRBJ2-1, with TRBD1 matching 7 bases. This CDR3 spans 17 amino acids. Germline values: CDR1 SGHKS, CDR2 YYEKEE (reference sequence). The CDR3 sequence is CASSSRDSRVGHNDQFF. The CDR3 region has the DNA TGTGCCAGCAGCTCCCGGGACAGTCGGGTGGGACACAATGACCAGTTCTTC.